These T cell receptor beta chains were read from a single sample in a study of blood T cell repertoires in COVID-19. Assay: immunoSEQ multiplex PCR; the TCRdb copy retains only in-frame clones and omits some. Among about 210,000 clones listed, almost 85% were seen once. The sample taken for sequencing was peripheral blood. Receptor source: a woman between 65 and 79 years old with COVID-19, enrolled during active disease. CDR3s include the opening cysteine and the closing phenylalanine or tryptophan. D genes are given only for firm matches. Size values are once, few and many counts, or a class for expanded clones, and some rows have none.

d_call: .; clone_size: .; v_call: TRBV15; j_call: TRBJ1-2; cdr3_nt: TGTGCCACCAGCAGGGCCCTCATTCTAGGTGGCTACACCTTC; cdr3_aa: CATSRALILGGYTF
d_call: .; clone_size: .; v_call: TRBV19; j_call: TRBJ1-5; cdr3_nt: TGTGCCTGTCGGGGGGGGCAAGGGGGCAATCAGCCCCAGCATTTT; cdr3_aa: CACRGGQGGNQPQHF
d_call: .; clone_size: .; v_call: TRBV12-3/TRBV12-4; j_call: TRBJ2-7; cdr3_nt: TGTGCCAGCAGCCCCCAGGGGCTAGAGCAGTACTTC; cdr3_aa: CASSPQGLEQYF
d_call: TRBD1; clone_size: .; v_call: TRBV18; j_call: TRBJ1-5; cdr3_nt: TGTGCCAGCTCACCTACAGGGGGCGGACAGCCCCAGCATTTT; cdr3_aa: CASSPTGGGQPQHF
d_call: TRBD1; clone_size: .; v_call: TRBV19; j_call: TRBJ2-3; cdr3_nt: TGTGCCAGTAGTATAGGGGACAGCAAGCCGGTTGCAGATACGCAGTATTTT; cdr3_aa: CASSIGDSKPVADTQYF
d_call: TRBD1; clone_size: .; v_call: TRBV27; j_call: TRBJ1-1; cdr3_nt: TGTGCCAGCAGTTCGTCTCCGACAGGGAGGAACACTGAAGCTTTCTTT; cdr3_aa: CASSSSPTGRNTEAFF
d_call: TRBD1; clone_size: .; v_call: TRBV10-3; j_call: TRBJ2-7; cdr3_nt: TGTGCCATCAGTACCGGGACAGGGATCTACGAGCAGTACTTC; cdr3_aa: CAISTGTGIYEQYF
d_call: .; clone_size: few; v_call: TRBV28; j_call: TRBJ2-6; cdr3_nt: TGTGCCAGCAGTTACGGCGCGGGATTCTCTGGGGCCAACGTCCTGACTTTC; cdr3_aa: CASSYGAGFSGANVLTF
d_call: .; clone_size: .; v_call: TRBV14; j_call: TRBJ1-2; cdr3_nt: TGTGCCAGCAGCCAAGTCTCGGGGGGTGGCTACACCTTC; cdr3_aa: CASSQVSGGGYTF
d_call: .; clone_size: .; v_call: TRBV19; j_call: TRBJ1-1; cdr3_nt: TGTGCCAGTACCCCAGAGTTAAAAACAGGGAACACTGAAGCTTTCTTT; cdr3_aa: CASTPELKTGNTEAFF
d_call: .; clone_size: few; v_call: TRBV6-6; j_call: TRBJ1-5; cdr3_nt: TGTGCCAGCACCACGGTACAGAGCAATCAGCCCCAGCATTTT; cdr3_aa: CASTTVQSNQPQHF
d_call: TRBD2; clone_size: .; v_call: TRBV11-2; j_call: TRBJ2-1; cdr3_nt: TGTGCCAGCAGCTTCCAGCGGGGGGGCTACAATGAGCAGTTCTTC; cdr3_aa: CASSFQRGGYNEQFF
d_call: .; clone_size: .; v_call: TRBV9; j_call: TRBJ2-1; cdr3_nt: TGTGCCAGCAGCGTAGATGCAGGGGTCCTCGCTGAGCAGTTCTTC; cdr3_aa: CASSVDAGVLAEQFF
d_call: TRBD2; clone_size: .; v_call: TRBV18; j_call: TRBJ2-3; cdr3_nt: TGTGCCAGCTCACAAAACAGCGGGGGGATGGATACGCAGTATTTT; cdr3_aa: CASSQNSGGMDTQYF
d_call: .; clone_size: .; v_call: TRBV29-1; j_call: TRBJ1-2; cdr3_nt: TGCAGCGTTGAGGAGGGGTCGTCCTATGGCTACACCTTC; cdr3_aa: CSVEEGSSYGYTF
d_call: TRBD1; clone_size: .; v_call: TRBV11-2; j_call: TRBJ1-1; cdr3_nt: TGTGCCAGCAGCCGGGACAGGGCTTTGAACACTGAAGCTTTCTTT; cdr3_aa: CASSRDRALNTEAFF
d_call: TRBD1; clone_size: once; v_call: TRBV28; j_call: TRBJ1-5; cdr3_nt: TGTGCCAGCAGCCTGCCGTACCTCGGGACAGGGTTTTTTCAGCCCCAGCATTTT; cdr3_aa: CASSLPYLGTGFFQPQHF
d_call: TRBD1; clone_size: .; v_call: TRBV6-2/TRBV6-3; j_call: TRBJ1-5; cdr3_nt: TGTGCCAGCAGTTCTGGAGGGGGCCGGGGCAATCAGCCCCAGCATTTT; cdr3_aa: CASSSGGGRGNQPQHF
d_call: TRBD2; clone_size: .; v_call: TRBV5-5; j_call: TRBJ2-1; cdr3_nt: TGTGCCAGCAGCTATAGCGGGGGGGCAACCTACAATGAGCAGTTCTTC; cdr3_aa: CASSYSGGATYNEQFF
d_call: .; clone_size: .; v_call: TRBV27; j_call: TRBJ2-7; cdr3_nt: TGTGCCAGCAGTTCCTCGCGACAGTCCTACGAGCAGTACTTC; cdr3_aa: CASSSSRQSYEQYF
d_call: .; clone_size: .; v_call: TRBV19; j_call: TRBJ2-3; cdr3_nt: TGTGCCAGTAGTATCGTGGGGCGAACAGATACGCAGTATTTT; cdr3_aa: CASSIVGRTDTQYF
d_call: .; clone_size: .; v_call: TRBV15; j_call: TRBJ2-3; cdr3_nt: TGTGCCACCAGCAGAGATGGGGCGCAGATCACAGATACGCAGTATTTT; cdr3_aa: CATSRDGAQITDTQYF
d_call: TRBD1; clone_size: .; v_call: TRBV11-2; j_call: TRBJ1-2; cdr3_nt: TGTGCCAGCAGCCGACAGGGGTTTTTCGCAGGCTACACCTTC; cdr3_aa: CASSRQGFFAGYTF
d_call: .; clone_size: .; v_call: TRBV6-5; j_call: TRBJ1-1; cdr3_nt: TGTGCCAGCAGTTACTCCGGGGGGAACACTGAAGCTTTCTTT; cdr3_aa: CASSYSGGNTEAFF
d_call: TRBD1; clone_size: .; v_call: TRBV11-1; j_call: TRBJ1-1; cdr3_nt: TGTGCCAGCAGCCAGGACAGGGGCGCTGAAGCTTTCTTT; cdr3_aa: CASSQDRGAEAFF
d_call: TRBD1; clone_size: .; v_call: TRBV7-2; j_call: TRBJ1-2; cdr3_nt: TGTGCCAGCAGCTTAGTAGGAGGGGGCGCTGGGTCAGGTGGCTACACCTTC; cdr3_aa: CASSLVGGGAGSGGYTF
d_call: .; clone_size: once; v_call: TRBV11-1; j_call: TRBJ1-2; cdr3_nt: TGTGCCAGCAGCCCACAGGAGAACTATGGCTACACCTTC; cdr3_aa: CASSPQENYGYTF
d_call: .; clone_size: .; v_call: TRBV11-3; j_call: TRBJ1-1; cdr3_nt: TGTGCCAGCAGCTTAGAGGAAGGGAGAACTGAAGCTTTCTTT; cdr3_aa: CASSLEEGRTEAFF
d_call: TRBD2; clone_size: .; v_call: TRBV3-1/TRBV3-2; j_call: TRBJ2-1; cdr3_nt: TGTGCCAGCAGCCACTCTAGCGGGAGCTACAATGAGCAGTTCTTC; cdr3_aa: CASSHSSGSYNEQFF
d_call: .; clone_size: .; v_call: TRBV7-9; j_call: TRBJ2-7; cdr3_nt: TGTGCCAGCAGCGCCAGTAACGAGCAGTACTTC; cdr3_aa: CASSASNEQYF
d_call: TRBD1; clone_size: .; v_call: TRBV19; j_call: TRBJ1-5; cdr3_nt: TGTGCCAGTAGCTTTTCCGGGACAGCCAAAATCGGGCCCCAGCATTTT; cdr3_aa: CASSFSGTAKIGPQHF
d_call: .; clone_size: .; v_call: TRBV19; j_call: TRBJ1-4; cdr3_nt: TGTGCCAGTAGTGAAAAGTCGTGGACAGCTATAACAGCTGAAAAACTGTTTTTT; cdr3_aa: CASSEKSWTAITAEKLFF
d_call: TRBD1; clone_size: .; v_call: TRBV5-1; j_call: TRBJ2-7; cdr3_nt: TGCGCCAGCAGCTCGGCTTGGGACAGTGGGAACGAGCAGTACTTC; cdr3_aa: CASSSAWDSGNEQYF
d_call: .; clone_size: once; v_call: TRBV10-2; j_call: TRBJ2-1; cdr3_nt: TGCGCCAGTTCGGGAAGCTCCTACAATGAGCAGTTCTTC; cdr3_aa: CASSGSSYNEQFF
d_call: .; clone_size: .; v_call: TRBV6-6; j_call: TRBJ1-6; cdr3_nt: TGTGCCAGCAGTCGAACAGGGAGTTGGGGTAATTCACCCCTCCACTTT; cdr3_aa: CASSRTGSWGNSPLHF
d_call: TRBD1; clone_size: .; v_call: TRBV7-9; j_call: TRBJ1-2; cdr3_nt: TGTGCCAGCAGCTTAGACGGGACAGGGCGCGGCTACACCTTC; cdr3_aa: CASSLDGTGRGYTF
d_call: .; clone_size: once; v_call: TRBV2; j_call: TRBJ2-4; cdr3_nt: TGTGCCAGCAGTGAACCAGGATTAAACATTCAGTACTTC; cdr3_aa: CASSEPGLNIQYF
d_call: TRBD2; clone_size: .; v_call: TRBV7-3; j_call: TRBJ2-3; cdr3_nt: TGTGCCAGCAGCGCCGGGACTAGCGGGACCACAGATACGCAGTATTTT; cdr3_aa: CASSAGTSGTTDTQYF
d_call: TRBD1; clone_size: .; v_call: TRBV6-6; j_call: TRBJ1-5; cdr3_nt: TGTGCCAGCAGTTACGCCCCGGCAGGGGGCAGGCCCCAGCATTTT; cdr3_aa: CASSYAPAGGRPQHF
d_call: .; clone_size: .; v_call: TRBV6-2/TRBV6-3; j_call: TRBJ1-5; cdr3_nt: TGTGCCAGCAGTTACATAGGAGGAAGAAATCAGCCCCAGCATTTT; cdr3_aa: CASSYIGGRNQPQHF
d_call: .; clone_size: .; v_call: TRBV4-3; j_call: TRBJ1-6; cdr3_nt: TGCGCCAGCAGCCCAGGGGCCAGTGCAGATAATTCACCCCTCCACTTT; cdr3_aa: CASSPGASADNSPLHF
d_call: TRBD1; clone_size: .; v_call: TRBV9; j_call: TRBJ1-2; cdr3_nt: TGTGCCAGCAGCCCCCGGGACAGGGAGTACCCTAGCTATGGCTACACCTTC; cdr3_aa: CASSPRDREYPSYGYTF
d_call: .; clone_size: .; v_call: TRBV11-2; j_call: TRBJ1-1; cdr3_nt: TGTGCCAGCAGCTTATCCGGTAGGGGTACTACTGAAGCTTTCTTT; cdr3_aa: CASSLSGRGTTEAFF